This T cell receptor (beta chain) was sequenced in a study of blood T cells in healthy people across ages. Study background: Template switching captured about one barcoded beta molecule per two T cells.

Germline CDR1 is SEHNR and CDR2 is FQNEAQ (reference sequence). There are 16 residues in the CDR3. Sample-barcoded 5' priming and a J-beta primer mix drove a second PCR of about 6 to 12 cycles. Each CDR3 protein is one row after TCRdb ran MiXCR on the 5' RACE reads. The table lists over 300,000 distinct CDR3 sequences, about half of them singletons. The receptor was isolated from a man aged 55-75 years in good health. The chain joins TRBV7-9 to TRBJ2-1; the D gene is possibly TRBD2 (7 bases). The last part of the DNA fits TRBJ2-7 better; the J call may be wrong. Sequenced: blood. The CDR3 region is CASSPGGGVSYNEQYF. The DNA for the CDR3 is TGTGCCAGCAGCCCGGGGGGCGGGGTCTCCTACAATGAGCAGTACTTC.